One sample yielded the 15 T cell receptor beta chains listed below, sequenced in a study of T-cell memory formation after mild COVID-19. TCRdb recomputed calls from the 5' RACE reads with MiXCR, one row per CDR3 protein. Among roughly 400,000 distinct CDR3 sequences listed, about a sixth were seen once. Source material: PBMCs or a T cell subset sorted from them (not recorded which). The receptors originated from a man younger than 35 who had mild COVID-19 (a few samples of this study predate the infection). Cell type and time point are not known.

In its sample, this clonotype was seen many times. As DNA, the CDR3 is TGCGCCAGCAGCCAGACTCTAGCTCCCGCAGACGAGCAGTACTTC. Protein: CASSQTLAPADEQYF. The chain joins TRBV4-1 to TRBJ2-7; maybe TRBD2 (5 bases). This CDR3 region has 15 residues. The V end was cut by 3 bases, the J end by 5 bases, with 17 bases between. Germline values: CDR1 MGHRA, CDR2 YSYEKL.

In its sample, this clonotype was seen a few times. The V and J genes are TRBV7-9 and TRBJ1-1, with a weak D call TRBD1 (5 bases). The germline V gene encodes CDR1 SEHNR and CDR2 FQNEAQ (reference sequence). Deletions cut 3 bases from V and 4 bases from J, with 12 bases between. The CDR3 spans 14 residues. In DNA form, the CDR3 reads TGTGCCAGCAGCTTTAAGGGGCAGAGCACTGAAGCTTTCTTT. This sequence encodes CASSFKGQSTEAFF.

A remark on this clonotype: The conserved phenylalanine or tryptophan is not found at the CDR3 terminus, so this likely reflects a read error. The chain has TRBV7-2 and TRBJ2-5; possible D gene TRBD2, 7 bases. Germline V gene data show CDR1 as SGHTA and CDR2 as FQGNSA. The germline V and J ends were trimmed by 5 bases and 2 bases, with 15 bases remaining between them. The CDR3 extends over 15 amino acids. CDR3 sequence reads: CASSRGAATQETQYL. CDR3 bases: TGTGCCAGCAGCCGGGGGGCGGCGACGCAAGAGACCCAGTACTTA.

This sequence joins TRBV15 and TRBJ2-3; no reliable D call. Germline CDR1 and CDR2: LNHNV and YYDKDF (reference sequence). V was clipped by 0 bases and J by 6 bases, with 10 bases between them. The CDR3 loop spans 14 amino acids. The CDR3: CATSRDLSPDTQYF. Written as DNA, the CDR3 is TGTGCCACCAGCAGAGATTTATCCCCTGATACGCAGTATTTT.

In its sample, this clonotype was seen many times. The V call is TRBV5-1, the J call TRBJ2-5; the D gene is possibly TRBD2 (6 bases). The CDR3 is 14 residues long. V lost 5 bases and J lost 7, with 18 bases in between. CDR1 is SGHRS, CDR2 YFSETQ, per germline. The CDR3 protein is CASSFGPGEGTQYF. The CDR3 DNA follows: TGCGCCAGCAGTTTTGGCCCGGGGGAAGGGACCCAGTACTTC.

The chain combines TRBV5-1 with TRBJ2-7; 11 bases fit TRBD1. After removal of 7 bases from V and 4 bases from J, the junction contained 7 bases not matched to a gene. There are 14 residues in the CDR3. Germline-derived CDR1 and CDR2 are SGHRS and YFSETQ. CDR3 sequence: CASGQGQGDYEQYF. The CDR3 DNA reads TGCGCCAGCGGACAGGGACAGGGGGATTACGAGCAGTACTTC.

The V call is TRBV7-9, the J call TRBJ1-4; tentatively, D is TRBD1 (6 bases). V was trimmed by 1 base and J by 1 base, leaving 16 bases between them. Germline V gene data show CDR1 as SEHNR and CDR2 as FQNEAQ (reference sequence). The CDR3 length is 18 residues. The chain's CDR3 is CASSLGAGRGRTNEKLFF. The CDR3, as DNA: TGTGCCAGCAGCTTAGGGGCCGGACGGGGGCGAACTAATGAAAAACTGTTTTTT.

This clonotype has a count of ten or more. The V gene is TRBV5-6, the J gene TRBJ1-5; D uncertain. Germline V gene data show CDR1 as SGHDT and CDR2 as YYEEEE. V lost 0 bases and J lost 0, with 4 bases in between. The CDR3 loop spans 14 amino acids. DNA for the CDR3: TGTGCCAGCAGCTTGGACGGTAGCAATCAGCCCCAGCATTTT. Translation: CASSLDGSNQPQHF.

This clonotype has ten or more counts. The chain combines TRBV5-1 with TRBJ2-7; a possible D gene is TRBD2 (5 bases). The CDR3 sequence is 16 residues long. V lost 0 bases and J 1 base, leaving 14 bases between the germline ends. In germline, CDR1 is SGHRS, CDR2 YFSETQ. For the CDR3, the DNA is TGCGCCAGCAGCTTGGGCAGCCGGGATGGTTCCTACGAGCAGTACGTC. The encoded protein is CASSLGSRDGSYEQYV.

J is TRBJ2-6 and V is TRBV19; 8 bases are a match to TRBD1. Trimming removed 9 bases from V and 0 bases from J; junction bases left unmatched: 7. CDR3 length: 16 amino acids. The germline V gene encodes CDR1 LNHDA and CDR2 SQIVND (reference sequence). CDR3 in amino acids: CASLDRGSSGANVLTF. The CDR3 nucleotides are TGTGCCAGCCTTGACAGGGGCAGCTCTGGGGCCAACGTCCTGACTTTC. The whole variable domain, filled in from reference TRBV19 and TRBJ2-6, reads DGGITQSPKYLFRKEGQNVTLSCEQNLNHDAMYWYRQDPGQGLRLIYYSQIVNDFQKGDIAEGYSVSREKKESFPLTVTSAQKNPTAFYLCASLDRGSSGANVLTFGAGSRLTVL.

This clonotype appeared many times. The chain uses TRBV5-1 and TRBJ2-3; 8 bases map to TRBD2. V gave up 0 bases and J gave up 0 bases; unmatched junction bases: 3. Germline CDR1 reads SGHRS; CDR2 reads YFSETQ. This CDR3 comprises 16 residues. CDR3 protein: CASSLAAGGSTDTQYF. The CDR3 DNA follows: TGCGCCAGCAGCTTGGCCGCGGGGGGTAGCACAGATACGCAGTATTTT.

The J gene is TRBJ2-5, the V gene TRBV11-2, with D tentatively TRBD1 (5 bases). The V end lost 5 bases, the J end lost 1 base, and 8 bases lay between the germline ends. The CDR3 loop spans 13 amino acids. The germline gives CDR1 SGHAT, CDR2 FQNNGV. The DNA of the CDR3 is TGTGCCAGCAGCATACAGGTCCAAGAGACCCAGTACTTC. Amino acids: CASSIQVQETQYF.

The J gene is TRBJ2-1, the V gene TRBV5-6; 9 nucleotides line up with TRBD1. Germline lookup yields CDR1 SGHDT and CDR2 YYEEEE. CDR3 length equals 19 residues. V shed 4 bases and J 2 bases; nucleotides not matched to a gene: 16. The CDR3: CASSPPPGQGLFPYNEQFF. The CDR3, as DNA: TGTGCCAGCAGCCCGCCCCCGGGACAGGGTCTATTTCCCTACAATGAGCAGTTCTTC.

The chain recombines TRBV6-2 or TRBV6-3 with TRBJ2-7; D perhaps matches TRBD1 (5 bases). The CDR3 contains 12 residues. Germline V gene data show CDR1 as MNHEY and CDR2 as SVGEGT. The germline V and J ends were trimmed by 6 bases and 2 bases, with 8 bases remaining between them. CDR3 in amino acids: CASRKGAYEQYV. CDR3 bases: TGTGCCAGCAGAAAAGGGGCCTACGAGCAGTACGTC.

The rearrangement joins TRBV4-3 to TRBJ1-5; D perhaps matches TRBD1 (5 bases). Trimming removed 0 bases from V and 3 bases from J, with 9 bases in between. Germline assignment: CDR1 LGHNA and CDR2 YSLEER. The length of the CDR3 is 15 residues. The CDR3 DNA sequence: TGCGCCAGCAGCCAAGATGGGACGGTCAATCAGCCCCAGCATTTT. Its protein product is CASSQDGTVNQPQHF.